This passage covers 31 T cell receptor beta chains from one sample sequenced in a study of shared clonotypes between healthy human individuals. Here immunoSEQ multiplex PCR was the method, and the copy in TCRdb shows in-frame clones only, minus some. The data show 2 million to 2.5 million clones, approximately 94% seen once. The specimen sequenced was naive CD4+ T cells sorted from blood. Subset here: CD45RA+ positively selected. The receptors here all came from a man between 18 and 29 years old in good health.

The J gene is TRBJ1-5, the V gene TRBV30; TRBD1 matches 7 bases. V was pared by 2 bases and J by 3 bases, with 7 bases of the junction left unmatched. The germline CDR1 and CDR2 sequences are GTSNPN and SVGIG (reference sequence). This CDR3 is built from 15 residues. The CDR3 nucleotides read TGTGCCTGGAGTAAAAGGGACAGATCCAATCAGCCCCAGCATTTT. This encodes CAWSKRDRSNQPQHF. Full variable domain (rest looked up from reference TRBV30 and TRBJ1-5): SQTIHQWPATLVQPVGSPLSLECTVEGTSNPNLYWYRQAAGRGLQLLFYSVGIGQISSEVPQNLSASRPQDRQFILSSKKLLLSDSGFYLCAWSKRDRSNQPQHFGDGTRLSIL.

Worth noting for this clone: The sample carries other DNA sequences with the same CDR3. This chain joins TRBV5-4 and TRBJ2-3; D call uncertain. The CDR3 is 14 amino acids. Germline V gives CDR1 SGHNT, CDR2 YYREEE (reference sequence). V gave up 2 bases and J gave up 1 base, with 8 bases separating them. CDR3: CASSLESGTDTQYF. Written as DNA, the CDR3 is TGTGCCAGCAGCTTAGAAAGCGGCACAGATACGCAGTATTTT.

The rearrangement uses TRBV6-5 and TRBJ2-7; TRBD1 agrees at 10 bases. With 5 bases clipped from V and 6 bases from J, the junction kept 7 bases outside the gene matches. The CDR3 runs to 14 residues. CDR1 is MNHEY, CDR2 SVGAGI, per germline. Here the CDR3 DNA reads TGTGCCAGCAGTAAGGGGACAGGGGCCGGCGAGCAGTACTTC. Translation gives CASSKGTGAGEQYF.

This clone was counted once. V gene TRBV7-2 combines with J gene TRBJ1-5; D remains unclear. V lost 5 bases and J 7 bases, leaving 12 bases between the germline ends. CDR1 and CDR2 (germline): SGHTA, FQGNSA. CDR3 length equals 13 residues. CDR3 sequence (DNA): TGTGCCAGCAGCGGATACAGCGGACAGCCCCAGCATTTT. This encodes CASSGYSGQPQHF.

With respect to this clone: Different DNA sequences within this sample yield the same CDR3. The chain uses TRBV9 and TRBJ2-2; the D is unclear. This CDR3 has 15 residues. V shed 2 bases and J shed 1 base, with 9 bases lying between them. CDR1 is SGDLS, CDR2 YYNGEE, per germline. This chain's CDR3 is CASSVDPVNTGELFF. CDR3 sequence (DNA): TGTGCCAGCAGCGTTGACCCAGTGAACACCGGGGAGCTGTTTTTT.

The chain couples TRBV6-5 to TRBJ1-6; TRBD1 aligns across 8 bases. The junction had 2 bases not matched to a gene; V was cut back by 0 bases and J by 10 bases. There are 14 residues in the CDR3. Looked up from germline, CDR1 is MNHEY and CDR2 is SVGAGI. CDR3 bases: TGTGCCAGCAGTTACTCGGACAGGGACTCACCCCTCCACTTT. The encoded protein is CASSYSDRDSPLHF.

This clone was seen just once. The same CDR3 can be traced to other DNA sequences in this sample. This chain joins TRBV6-5 and TRBJ1-5; D not certain. Trimming pared 4 bases from V and 1 base from J, leaving 11 bases between. Germline lookup yields CDR1 MNHEY and CDR2 SVGAGI. This CDR3 is built from 15 residues. CDR3 in amino acids: CASSSDRSSNQPQHF. The CDR3, as DNA: TGTGCCAGCAGTTCCGACCGCTCGAGCAATCAGCCCCAGCATTTT.

The J gene is TRBJ2-7, the V gene TRBV27, with D perhaps being TRBD1 or TRBD2 (5 bases each). CDR1 is MNHEY and CDR2 is SMNVEV in the germline V gene (reference sequence). The V end lost 0 bases, the J end lost 2 bases, and 17 bases lay between the germline ends. This CDR3 region has 17 residues. CDR3 sequence (DNA): TGTGCCAGCAGTTTATCCTATGCCGGGACGGGGACCTACGAGCAGTACTTC. This codes for CASSLSYAGTGTYEQYF.

V gene TRBV6-5 combines with J gene TRBJ2-2, with D unresolved. V was cut by 7 bases and J by 4 bases, with 10 bases left in between. Germline loops: CDR1 MNHEY, CDR2 SVGAGI. The CDR3 runs 13 residues. CDR3 coding DNA: TGTGCCAGCAATCTCATGGGCACCGGGGAGCTGTTTTTT. Encoded protein: CASNLMGTGELFF.

J is TRBJ2-7 and V is TRBV20-1; D may be TRBD2 (5 bases). Per the germline V gene, CDR1 is DFQATT and CDR2 is SNEGSKA (reference sequence). The ends were cut back, 4 bases at V and 9 bases at J, with 13 bases in the middle. This CDR3 region has 11 residues. For the CDR3, the DNA is TGCAGTGCTAAACGGACTGAAGGGCAGTACTTC. Amino acid sequence: CSAKRTEGQYF.

The chain is built from TRBV6-5 and TRBJ2-3, with 9 bases lining up with TRBD2. The CDR3 extends over 15 amino acids. V lost 8 bases and J lost 2; bases outside the gene matches: 8. The germline V gene has CDR1 MNHEY and CDR2 SVGAGI. For the CDR3, the DNA is TGTGCCAGCGCCTGGGGCGGGGGGGCCACAGATACGCAGTATTTT. It yields the protein CASAWGGGATDTQYF.

This chain connects TRBV6-1 to TRBJ1-4; a possible D gene is TRBD1 (5 bases). The CDR3 totals 16 residues. Germline loops: CDR1 MNHNS, CDR2 SASEGT. Trimming removed 4 bases from V and 5 bases from J, with 17 bases in between. The chain's CDR3 is CASSVGVAGRNEKLFF. CDR3 sequence (DNA): TGTGCCAGCAGTGTGGGGGTTGCAGGACGGAATGAAAAACTGTTTTTT.

The chain combines TRBV18 with TRBJ2-1; TRBD2 matches 12 bases. CDR3 length: 13 residues. Germline-derived CDR1 and CDR2 are KGHSH and LQKENI. Trimming took 6 bases from V and 11 from J; bases not matched to a gene: 5. CDR3 nucleotide sequence: TGTGCCAGCTCTCAGACTAGCGGGGGTCAGCAGTTCTTC. As protein: CASSQTSGGQQFF.

On this clone itself: At one of its ends the junction is not consistent with the germline gene, which may arise from a read error. This chain uses TRBV27 with TRBJ2-3, with a possible D match to TRBD2 (6 bases). This CDR3 has 15 amino acids. Germline loops: CDR1 MNHEY, CDR2 SMNVEV (reference sequence). DNA of the CDR3: TGTGCCAGCAGTATATCCCGGGACTCCCTAGGGGCGCAGTATTTT. This translates into CASSISRDSLGAQYF.

V and J are TRBV4-3 and TRBJ2-1, with TRBD2 identical over 16 bases. Germline trimming cut 9 bases from V and 0 bases from J; bases unmatched to any gene: 8. CDR3 size: 18 residues. Germline-derived CDR1 and CDR2 are LGHNA and YSLEER. The CDR3 DNA sequence: TGCGCCAGTTCCCTCGGGACTAGCGGGAGGGCCTCCTACAATGAGCAGTTCTTC. Its translation: CASSLGTSGRASYNEQFF.

This clone appeared a single time. The chain uses TRBV5-6 and TRBJ2-1; D is unresolved. Between the trimmed V and J ends, which lost 0 bases and 10 bases, there was a span of 8 bases. The germline V gene has CDR1 SGHDT and CDR2 YYEEEE. This CDR3 comprises 12 residues. CDR3 loop: CASSLGVKEQFF. The DNA for the CDR3 is TGTGCCAGCAGCTTGGGAGTTAAGGAGCAGTTCTTC.

This clone was detected only once. The sample holds other DNA sequences that translate to the same CDR3. The V gene is TRBV18, the J gene TRBJ1-1, with a tentative D call TRBD1 (6 bases). The CDR3 extends over 14 amino acids. V lost 3 bases to trimming and J lost 1 base, with 9 bases between them. CDR1 is KGHSH, CDR2 LQKENI, per germline. The CDR3 DNA sequence: TGTGCCAGCTCACCGCGGACAGCGAACACTGAAGCTTTCTTT. Translated: CASSPRTANTEAFF.

About this clone: This same CDR3 is encoded by further DNA sequences in the sample. This sequence joins TRBV20-1 and TRBJ2-5, with a possible D match to TRBD2 (5 bases). The CDR3 is 11 residues long. The V gene lost 5 bases and the J gene lost 5 bases, with 9 bases spanning the gap. CDR1 and CDR2 (germline): DFQATT, SNEGSKA (reference sequence). The CDR3 spells CSALPGETQYF. The DNA of the CDR3 is TGCAGTGCTTTACCGGGGGAGACCCAGTACTTC.

The V call is TRBV28, the J call TRBJ1-4; D is uncertain. The CDR3 covers 11 residues. Germline V lookup: CDR1 MDHEN, CDR2 SYDVKM. The ends were cut back, 9 bases at V and 7 bases at J, with 9 bases in the middle. The CDR3 bases are TGTGCCAGTGGGGAATTTGAAAAACTGTTTTTT. Protein sequence: CASGEFEKLFF.

The rearrangement uses TRBV19 and TRBJ1-5; the D is unclear. V lost 1 base and J lost 0, with 7 bases in between. The CDR3 totals 15 residues. CDR1 LNHDA and CDR2 SQIVND come from the germline V gene (reference sequence). The chain's CDR3 is CASSIVRNSNQPQHF. The CDR3 DNA is TGTGCCAGTAGTATAGTCAGGAATAGCAATCAGCCCCAGCATTTT.

Concerning this clone itself: Different DNA sequences within this sample yield the same CDR3. The J gene is TRBJ1-6, the V gene TRBV6-5; TRBD1 matches 9 bases. The CDR3 spans 13 residues. Per the germline V gene, CDR1 is MNHEY and CDR2 is SVGAGI. The junction had 1 base not matched to a gene; V was cut back by 6 bases and J by 7 bases. The CDR3 DNA reads TGTGCCAGCAGGGGACAGGGAAATTCACCCCTCCACTTT. It translates to CASRGQGNSPLHF.

As concerns this clone: Different DNA sequences within this sample yield the same CDR3. The chain's CDR3 is CASSSSGGSYEQYF. The CDR3 DNA sequence: TGCGCCAGCAGCTCCTCGGGAGGATCCTACGAGCAGTACTTC. This rearrangement joins TRBV5-1 to TRBJ2-7; TRBD2 matches 7 bases. Trimming took 3 bases from V and 1 from J; bases not matched to a gene: 4. There are 14 residues in the CDR3. Germline CDR1 SGHRS, CDR2 YFSETQ.

The chain recombines TRBV25-1 with TRBJ1-1, with 8 bases identical to TRBD1. This CDR3 comprises 15 residues. Looked up from germline, CDR1 is MGHDK and CDR2 is SYGVNS. With 2 bases clipped from V and 5 bases from J, the junction kept 7 bases outside the gene matches. CDR3 sequence: CASSESRGRYTEAFF. DNA of the CDR3: TGTGCCAGCAGTGAAAGCAGGGGGCGGTATACTGAAGCTTTCTTT.

The J gene is TRBJ2-7, the V gene TRBV5-4; 11 nucleotides agree with TRBD2. Germline CDR1 is SGHNT and CDR2 is YYREEE (reference sequence). The CDR3 runs 15 residues. With 4 bases clipped from V and 7 bases from J, the junction kept 10 bases outside the gene matches. The CDR3 sequence is CASSPFSGGAKEQYF. The CDR3 DNA follows: TGTGCCAGCAGCCCTTTTAGCGGGGGGGCGAAGGAGCAGTACTTC. Full variable domain (remainder filled in from reference TRBV5-4 and TRBJ2-7): ETGVTQSPTHLIKTRGQQVTLRCSSQSGHNTVSWYQQALGQGPQFIFQYYREEENGRGNFPPRFSGLQFPNYSSELNVNALELDDSALYLCASSPFSGGAKEQYFGPGTRLTVT.

The chain employs TRBV9 and TRBJ2-3; D remains unclear. Trimming cost V 0 bases and J 6 bases, with 11 bases left between them. The germline V gene encodes CDR1 SGDLS and CDR2 YYNGEE. CDR3 length equals 14 residues. The CDR3 region is CASSVGSAWDTQYF. The CDR3 bases are TGTGCCAGCAGCGTAGGGAGCGCCTGGGATACGCAGTATTTT. Full variable domain (remainder filled in from reference TRBV9 and TRBJ2-3): DSGVTQTPKHLITATGQRVTLRCSPRSGDLSVYWYQQSLDQGLQFLIQYYNGEERAKGNILERFSAQQFPDLHSELNLSSLELGDSALYFCASSVGSAWDTQYFGPGTRLTVL.

The chain combines TRBV6-1 with TRBJ1-4, with a weak D call TRBD1 (5 bases). The CDR3 consists of 15 residues. Trimming pared 4 bases from V and 7 bases from J, leaving 16 bases between. Per the germline V gene, CDR1 is MNHNS and CDR2 is SASEGT. The CDR3 reads CASSAVQGRSEKLFF. The CDR3 DNA reads TGTGCCAGCAGTGCCGTCCAGGGCCGGAGTGAAAAACTGTTTTTT.

The CDR3 region is CASSSDGANVLTF. The CDR3, as DNA: TGCGCCAGCAGCAGTGATGGGGCCAACGTCCTGACTTTC. The gene calls are TRBV5-1 and TRBJ2-6; D remains unclear. This CDR3 spans 13 amino acids. V was clipped by 4 bases and J by 3 bases, with 5 bases between them. The V gene's germline CDR1 is SGHRS and CDR2 YFSETQ.

The chain recombines TRBV11-3 with TRBJ2-2; D is uncertain. V was trimmed by 4 bases and J by 2 bases, leaving 8 bases between them. Per germline, CDR1 SGHNT and CDR2 YENEEA. CDR3 size: 14 residues. CDR3 sequence: CASSSYRNTGELFF. CDR3 nucleotides: TGTGCCAGCAGCTCATACAGAAACACCGGGGAGCTGTTTTTT.

The chain links TRBV7-2 to TRBJ2-2; maybe TRBD2 (6 bases). The CDR3 has 16 residues. The V end was cut by 2 bases, the J end by 1 base, with 11 bases between. Looked up from germline, CDR1 is SGHTA and CDR2 is FQGNSA. For the CDR3, the DNA is TGTGCCAGCAGCTTAACTAGGCGGGAGAACACCGGGGAGCTGTTTTTT. Residues: CASSLTRRENTGELFF.

The V gene is TRBV6-1, the J gene TRBJ1-1; D is ambiguous. The germline gives CDR1 MNHNS, CDR2 SASEGT. The CDR3 has 14 amino acids. Trimming cost V 8 bases and J 2 bases, with 15 bases left between them. The CDR3 DNA reads as TGTGCCAGCTTTCCCTCCGATTATAACACTGAAGCTTTCTTT. Protein sequence: CASFPSDYNTEAFF.

The chain links TRBV28 to TRBJ2-5; no clear D gene. V shed 7 bases and J shed 7 bases, with 4 bases lying between them. CDR3 size: 9 residues. Germline V gives CDR1 MDHEN, CDR2 SYDVKM. CDR3 in amino acids: CASTRTQYF. In DNA form, the CDR3 reads TGTGCCAGCACGCGGACCCAGTACTTC.